This TCR beta chain emerged from a study of high-grade serous ovarian cancer treatment subgroups. Study context: On average, around 15,000 reads and 7,000 to 8,500 unique TCR beta rearrangements were obtained per sample.

Study outcomes and limitations: Bulk tumor TCR sequencing gave no spatial information. Only CDR3 was analyzed; CDR1 and CDR2 were not. Repertoire similarity ranged roughly 0.11 to 0.85 between tumors of one patient.

Notes on this clone: The antigen is undetermined.

The tumor samples were collected prior to definitive surgery or chemotherapy. Clones were sequenced by immunoSEQ multiplex PCR, and TCRdb holds only the in-frame ones, with some missing. The sample shows about 33,000 clones, around three quarters of them seen only once. CDR1 and CDR2 from the germline V gene are SGDLS and YYNGEE. CDR3 length: 14 residues. Trimming left V 0 bases short and J 6 bases short, with 9 bases between. This sequence joins TRBV9 and TRBJ2-2; a weak D match, TRBD2 (5 bases). The sequence was collected from a human donor with high-grade serous ovarian cancer. Input material: tumor tissue. The CDR3 region has the DNA TGTGCCAGCAGCGTAGTAGGAGGATCCGGGGAGCTGTTTTTT. Amino acid sequence: CASSVVGGSGELFF. The full variable domain, in which reference TRBV9 and TRBJ2-2 provide the parts outside the CDR3, is DSGVTQTPKHLITATGQRVTLRCSPRSGDLSVYWYQQSLDQGLQFLIQYYNGEERAKGNILERFSAQQFPDLHSELNLSSLELGDSALYFCASSVVGGSGELFFGEGSRLTVL.